This TCR beta chain appears in the sequencing data of a study of cytomegalovirus exposure and HLA in healthy donors. Germline V gene lookup returns CDR1 SGHDN and CDR2 FVKESK. The length of the CDR3 is 16 residues. Trimming at V came to 1 base and at J to 0 bases, leaving 5 bases not matched to a gene. A multiplex PCR was run with 60 Vbeta primers and 13 Jbeta primers. TCRdb's table, derived via immunoSEQ multiplex PCR, lists solely in-frame clones and lacks some. In total, the table holds around 140,000 clones. This TCR was recovered from a male donor in good health and CMV-seronegative. Material for sequencing was PBMCs. The chain joins TRBV14 to TRBJ1-1; TRBD1 matches at 7 bases. The CDR3 protein is CASSQATGTMNTEAFF. For the CDR3, the DNA is TGTGCCAGCAGCCAAGCGACAGGGACGATGAACACTGAAGCTTTCTTT.